The 15 T cell receptor beta chains below were found in one sample sequenced in a study of radiotherapy plus CTLA-4 blockade in lung cancer. Data came from immunoSEQ multiplex PCR; TCRdb stores just in-frame clones and leaves some out. Of 50,000 or so clones listed, approximately 79% were seen once; the top ten hold 3.2%. The sample consisted of peripheral blood, taken from a patient treated with radiotherapy plus ipilimumab. The receptors derive from a human donor with non-small cell lung cancer who had a partial response to radiotherapy plus ipilimumab.

The chain couples TRBV19 to TRBJ2-7; D perhaps matches TRBD1 (6 bases). The CDR3 consists of 15 residues. Trimming shortened V by 0 bases and J by 2 bases, and 11 bases separated the two germline ends. Looked up from germline, CDR1 is LNHDA and CDR2 is SQIVND (reference sequence). The CDR3 region has the DNA TGTGCCAGTAGTATAGAGGGGGCCTCCCCCTACGAGCAGTACTTC. Translating it yields CASSIEGASPYEQYF.

The chain uses TRBV5-8 and TRBJ2-3; 12 bases agree with TRBD1. CDR1 SGHTS and CDR2 YDEGEE come from the germline V gene. The CDR3 runs 17 residues. The V and J ends lost 4 bases and 5 bases, in that order; junction bases with no gene match: 11. This CDR3 is CASSGGPGQGALDTQYF. The CDR3 bases are TGTGCCAGCAGCGGCGGCCCGGGACAGGGGGCGTTAGATACGCAGTATTTT.

The rearrangement uses TRBV2 and TRBJ2-7, with TRBD1 identical over 10 bases. V dropped 6 bases and J dropped 6; count of bases not matched to a gene: 5. This CDR3 is built from 13 residues. Germline V gene data show CDR1 as SNHLY and CDR2 as FYNNEI. The CDR3 sequence is CASSRDRGGEQYF. The CDR3 DNA is TGTGCCAGCAGCCGGGACAGGGGTGGCGAGCAGTACTTC. The full variable domain, rest sourced from reference TRBV2 and TRBJ2-7, is EPEVTQTPSHQVTQMGQEVILRCVPISNHLYFYWYRQILGQKVEFLVSFYNNEISEKSEIFDDQFSVERPDGSNFTLKIRSTKLEDSAMYFCASSRDRGGEQYFGPGTRLTVT.

The rearrangement joins TRBV9 to TRBJ2-2, with no clear D. This CDR3 is built from 13 residues. Deletions cut 0 bases from V and 4 bases from J, with 4 bases between. In germline, CDR1 is SGDLS, CDR2 YYNGEE. The CDR3 sequence: CASSVDGTGELFF. CDR3 nucleotides: TGTGCCAGCAGCGTAGACGGCACCGGGGAGCTGTTTTTT. The whole variable domain, remainder taken from reference TRBV9 and TRBJ2-2, is DSGVTQTPKHLITATGQRVTLRCSPRSGDLSVYWYQQSLDQGLQFLIQYYNGEERAKGNILERFSAQQFPDLHSELNLSSLELGDSALYFCASSVDGTGELFFGEGSRLTVL.

V gene TRBV7-9 combines with J gene TRBJ2-3; D gene uncertain. Germline assignment: CDR1 SEHNR and CDR2 FQNEAQ (reference sequence). This CDR3 contains 15 residues. V dropped 1 base and J dropped 1 base, with 9 bases sitting between them. The CDR3 DNA reads TGTGCCAGCAGCTTAGTGCAGTCAGGCACAGATACGCAGTATTTT. As protein: CASSLVQSGTDTQYF. Combining the CDR3 with reference TRBV7-9 and TRBJ2-3 gives the whole variable domain DTGVSQNPRHKITKRGQNVTFRCDPISEHNRLYWYRQTLGQGPEFLTYFQNEAQLEKSRLLSDRFSAERPKGSFSTLEIQRTEQGDSAMYLCASSLVQSGTDTQYFGPGTRLTVL.

J is TRBJ2-2 and V is TRBV27, with 14 bases fitting TRBD2. The ends lost 9 bases at V and 3 bases at J; junction bases unmatched: 6. The CDR3 totals 16 residues. Germline-derived CDR1 and CDR2 are MNHEY and SMNVEV (reference sequence). The CDR3 DNA reads as TGTGCCAGTAGGACTAGCGGGGGGTATTACACCGGGGAGCTGTTTTTT. Translated: CASRTSGGYYTGELFF.

The sample holds a few counts of this clone. The V gene is TRBV6-6, the J gene TRBJ1-1; the match to TRBD1 covers 7 bases. The CDR3 covers 14 residues. V dropped 6 bases and J dropped 5; count of bases not matched to a gene: 9. Per the germline V gene, CDR1 is MNHNY and CDR2 is SVGAGI (reference sequence). The DNA for the CDR3 is TGTGCCAGCAGACAAGGGGGCCTCACTACTGAAGCTTTCTTT. It yields the protein CASRQGGLTTEAFF.

The chain recombines TRBV9 with TRBJ1-2, with D possibly matching TRBD1 (6 bases). Germline CDR1 and CDR2: SGDLS and YYNGEE. This CDR3 comprises 15 residues. The V gene lost 3 bases and the J gene lost 4 bases, with 16 bases spanning the gap. DNA of the CDR3: TGTGCCAGCAGCGCCACAGGGAGGGTCTCCTATGGCTACACCTTC. This encodes CASSATGRVSYGYTF. Based on the CDR3 plus reference TRBV9 and TRBJ1-2, the full variable domain is DSGVTQTPKHLITATGQRVTLRCSPRSGDLSVYWYQQSLDQGLQFLIQYYNGEERAKGNILERFSAQQFPDLHSELNLSSLELGDSALYFCASSATGRVSYGYTFGSGTRLTVV.

In its sample, this clone was seen a few times. The gene calls are TRBV11-3 and TRBJ2-2, with D tentatively TRBD1 (6 bases). This CDR3 has 14 residues. The ends were cut back, 4 bases at V and 8 bases at J, with 14 bases in the middle. The germline gives CDR1 SGHNT, CDR2 YENEEA. CDR3: CASSSYREGGELFF. CDR3 nucleotide sequence: TGTGCCAGCAGCTCATACAGGGAAGGGGGGGAGCTGTTTTTT.

The count of this clone is one. V and J are TRBV10-2 and TRBJ2-5; D is ambiguous. Trimming cost V 3 bases and J 3 bases, with 5 bases left between them. CDR1 is WSHSY and CDR2 is SAAADI in the germline V gene. The length of the CDR3 is 12 residues. Here the CDR3 DNA reads TGCGCCAGCAGTGAAGCCAAAGAGACCCAGTACTTC. Its protein is CASSEAKETQYF.

J is TRBJ2-5 and V is TRBV29-1; D is ambiguous. CDR1 SQVTM and CDR2 ANQGSEA come from the germline V gene. The CDR3 consists of 11 residues. With 3 bases removed from V and 2 bases from J, the gap between germline ends came to 4 bases. The DNA for the CDR3 is TGCAGCGTTGAGAGGCAAGAGACCCAGTACTTC. Translated, it gives CSVERQETQYF. The entire variable domain, with the rest obtained from reference TRBV29-1 and TRBJ2-5, is as follows: SAVISQKPSRDICQRGTSLTIQCQVDSQVTMMFWYRQQPGQSLTLIATANQGSEATYESGFVIDKFPISRPNLTFSTLTVSNMSPEDSSIYLCSVERQETQYFGPGTRLLVL.

The V and J genes are TRBV6-6 and TRBJ2-5; no definite D call. Gene TRBJ2-7 matches the end of the DNA better, so the J call may be wrong. In germline, CDR1 is MNHNY, CDR2 SVGAGI (reference sequence). The CDR3 runs to 12 residues. This chain's CDR3 is CASRQDAAEQYF. DNA for the CDR3: TGTGCCAGCAGGCAAGACGCGGCCGAGCAGTACTTC.

This clone showed up just a few times. This chain connects TRBV4-2 to TRBJ2-1; 8 nucleotides agree with TRBD2. There are 19 residues in the CDR3. CDR1 LGHNA and CDR2 YNFKEQ come from the germline V gene. V was pared by 0 bases and J by 5 bases, with 15 bases of the junction left unmatched. DNA of the CDR3: TGTGCCAGCAGCCAAGAGTCGGGCCGGGGGGGCCCAGGAGACAATGAGCAGTTCTTC. Encoded protein: CASSQESGRGGPGDNEQFF.

This clone was picked up one time. The CDR3, as DNA: TGTGCCAGCAGCAACCGGGGGGCTAGCACAGATACGCAGTATTTT. Amino acid sequence: CASSNRGASTDTQYF. The chain employs TRBV7-3 and TRBJ2-3; the D gene is possibly TRBD2 (7 bases). Per germline, CDR1 SGHTA and CDR2 FQGTGA. The CDR3 runs 15 residues. Between the trimmed V and J ends, which lost 5 bases and 0 bases, there was a span of 12 bases.

V usage is TRBV29-1 and J usage is TRBJ2-5, with TRBD1 as a possible D gene (6 bases). Trimming took 6 bases from V and 6 from J, leaving 14 bases between them. The V gene's germline CDR1 is SQVTM and CDR2 ANQGSEA. The CDR3 covers 12 residues. CDR3 amino acids: CSVGETGQTQYF. The CDR3 bases are TGCAGCGTGGGCGAAACAGGGCAGACCCAGTACTTC.